This T cell receptor beta chain originates from a study of Ad26.COV2.S vaccination and SARS-CoV-2 variants. About the study: Intramuscularly, Ad26.COV2.S was given either once or twice, 56 days apart.

Stated treatment: about 20 received Ad26.COV2.S at low or high dose, single or two shots; 5 received placebo; per-sample allocation not given. Sampling happened 63 days after the first vaccine or placebo injection. An adult donor aged 18-55 years was enrolled in Boston. The assay was immunoSEQ multiplex PCR, and TCRdb's table has in-frame clones only and misses some. Seen here are about 350,000 clones, around 89% observed once, and the top ten hold roughly 4.8%. Trimming cost V 5 bases and J 3 bases; bases outside gene matches: 21. Germline V gene lookup returns CDR1 SGHVS and CDR2 FNYEAQ. This CDR3 comprises 21 residues.

The chain employs TRBV7-6 and TRBJ2-5; 13 bases align to TRBD2. Sequences were derived from peripheral blood, sampled in a trial of Ad26.COV2.S vaccine versus placebo. This sequence was found in a person between 18 and 60 years old who received the Ad26.COV2.S COVID-19 vaccine or a placebo. The CDR3 sequence: CASSPQTSGGIRIGEEETQYF. The CDR3 DNA sequence: TGTGCCAGCAGCCCCCAGACTAGCGGGGGGATCCGTATTGGGGAAGAAGAGACCCAGTACTTC.